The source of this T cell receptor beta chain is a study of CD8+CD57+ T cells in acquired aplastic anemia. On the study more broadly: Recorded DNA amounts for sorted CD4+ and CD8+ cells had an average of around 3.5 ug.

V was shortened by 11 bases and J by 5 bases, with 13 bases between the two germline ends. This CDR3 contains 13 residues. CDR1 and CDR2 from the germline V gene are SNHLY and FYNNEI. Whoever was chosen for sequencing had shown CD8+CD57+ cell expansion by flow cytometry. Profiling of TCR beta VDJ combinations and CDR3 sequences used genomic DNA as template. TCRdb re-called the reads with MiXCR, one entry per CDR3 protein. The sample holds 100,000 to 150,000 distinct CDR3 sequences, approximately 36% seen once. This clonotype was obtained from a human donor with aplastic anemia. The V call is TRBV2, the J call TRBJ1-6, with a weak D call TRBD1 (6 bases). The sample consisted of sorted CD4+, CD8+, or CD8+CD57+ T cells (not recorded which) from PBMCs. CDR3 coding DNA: TGTGCCGACCGGACAGTGGATAATTCACCCCTCCACTTT. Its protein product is CADRTVDNSPLHF.